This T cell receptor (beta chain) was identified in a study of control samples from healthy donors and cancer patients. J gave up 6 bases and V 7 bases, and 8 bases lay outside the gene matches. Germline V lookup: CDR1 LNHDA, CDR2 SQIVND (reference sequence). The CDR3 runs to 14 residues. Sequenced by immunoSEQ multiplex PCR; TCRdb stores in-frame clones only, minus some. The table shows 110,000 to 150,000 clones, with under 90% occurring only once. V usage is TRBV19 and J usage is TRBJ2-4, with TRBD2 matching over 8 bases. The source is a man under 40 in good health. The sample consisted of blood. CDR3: CASTLSGGPNIQYF. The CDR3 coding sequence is TGTGCCAGTACTCTCTCGGGGGGGCCAAACATTCAGTACTTC.